The rows below give T cell receptor beta chains drawn from one sample of a study of T cell clones after liver transplantation. The method was immunoSEQ multiplex PCR; TCRdb's version includes in-frame clones alone and lacks a portion of them. The table lists tens of thousands of clones, less than 75% of them singletons. The source material was CD4+ T cells from blood, sampled at the 22-month timepoint. These receptor sequences come from a human patient who received a liver transplant. Some T cells may be provided by the graft donor. Each CDR3 is given with its conserved first and last residue. The order of the fields is V gene, J gene, D gene, clone size, CDR3 protein, CDR3 DNA. The D gene is left open where the match is weak. For some rows the clone size is stated as once, few or many, or as a class when expanded; others skip it.

>TRBV10-2|TRBJ2-2|TRBD2|once
CASSIAAGGTGELFF
TGCGCCAGCAGTATAGCAGCGGGGGGGACCGGGGAGCTGTTTTTT
>TRBV7-8|TRBJ2-1|-|-
CASSETSSYNEQFF
TGTGCCAGCAGCGAGACAAGCTCCTACAATGAGCAGTTCTTC
>TRBV7-3|TRBJ2-3|TRBD1|-
CASSLTRQGTDTQYF
TGTGCCAGCAGCTTAACTCGACAGGGGACCGATACGCAGTATTTT
>TRBV2|TRBJ1-3|-|-
CASSVYEGRGGNTIYF
TGTGCCAGCAGTGTCTATGAAGGTCGAGGCGGAAACACCATATATTTT
>TRBV5-4|TRBJ1-3|-|once
CASSSGGTSASGNTIYF
TGTGCCAGCAGCTCGGGAGGGACATCGGCCTCTGGAAACACCATATATTTT
>TRBV19|TRBJ2-5|-|-
CASSPWRAAQETQYF
TGTGCCAGTTCCCCTTGGCGGGCGGCCCAAGAGACCCAGTACTTC
>TRBV15|TRBJ1-6|-|-
CATSRELGLGASGSPLHF
TGTGCCACCAGCAGAGAGCTCGGTCTCGGCGCTTCCGGATCACCCCTCCACTTT
>TRBV10-1|TRBJ2-3|-|few
CASSEGTASTDTQYF
TGCGCCAGCAGTGAGGGGACGGCCTCCACAGATACGCAGTATTTT
>TRBV2|TRBJ2-2|-|medium-sized
CASNVGNTGELFF
TGTGCCAGCAACGTAGGGAACACCGGGGAGCTGTTTTTT
>TRBV7-3|TRBJ1-1|TRBD1|few
CASSPWTGKGDTEAFF
TGTGCCAGCAGCCCTTGGACAGGGAAAGGGGACACTGAAGCTTTCTTT
>TRBV11-1|TRBJ1-6|TRBD1|-
CASSKGQDNSPLHF
TGTGCCAGCAGCAAGGGACAGGATAATTCACCCCTCCACTTT
>TRBV28|TRBJ1-5|-|-
CASSSVGGNGNQPQHF
TGTGCCAGCAGTTCCGTGGGGGGGAACGGCAATCAGCCCCAGCATTTT
>TRBV28|TRBJ1-1|-|once
CASSLGPNTEAFF
TGTGCCAGCAGTTTAGGACCGAACACTGAAGCTTTCTTT
>TRBV28|TRBJ2-1|TRBD1|once
CASMRAGGRDEQFF
TGTGCCAGCATGAGGGCAGGGGGCCGGGATGAGCAGTTCTTC
>TRBV19|TRBJ2-5|-|few
CASSIRQGETQYF
TGTGCCAGTAGTATTCGTCAGGGGGAGACCCAGTACTTC
>TRBV5-1|TRBJ2-3|TRBD2|-
CASSLEASGYTDTQYF
TGCGCCAGCAGCTTGGAGGCTAGCGGGTACACAGATACGCAGTATTTT
>TRBV9|TRBJ2-5|TRBD1|-
CASSVAGGQETQYF
TGTGCCAGCAGCGTAGCAGGGGGCCAAGAGACCCAGTACTTC
>TRBV7-9|TRBJ1-2|-|few
CASSFAGGMGYGYTF
TGTGCCAGCAGCTTCGCTGGAGGGATGGGGTATGGCTACACCTTC
>TRBV7-8|TRBJ1-2|-|-
CASSLAPPGPGYTF
TGTGCCAGCAGCTTAGCCCCCCCCGGGCCTGGCTACACCTTC
>TRBV11-3|TRBJ2-7|TRBD2|-
CASSLGGGASYEQYF
TGTGCCAGCAGCTTGGGCGGGGGGGCGAGTTACGAGCAGTACTTC
>TRBV9|TRBJ1-6|-|-
CASSGQGRYNSPLHF
TGTGCCAGCAGCGGCCAGGGTCGGTATAATTCACCCCTCCACTTT
>TRBV6-5|TRBJ1-1|-|-
CASSYSWRLIEAFF
TGTGCCAGCAGTTATTCTTGGAGACTCATTGAAGCTTTCTTT
>TRBV2|TRBJ2-1|TRBD1|-
CASTEDRYNEQFF
TGTGCCAGCACGGAGGACAGGTACAATGAGCAGTTCTTC
>TRBV7-6|TRBJ1-5|-|-
CASSFDEGFNQPQHF
TGTGCCAGCAGCTTTGATGAGGGTTTCAATCAGCCCCAGCATTTT
>TRBV27|TRBJ2-7|-|-
CASSVSGVGGSYEQYF
TGTGCCAGCAGTGTATCAGGGGTGGGGGGCTCCTACGAGCAGTACTTC
>TRBV6-5|TRBJ2-2|TRBD1|-
CASRGQANTGELFF
TGTGCCAGCAGGGGACAGGCGAACACCGGGGAGCTGTTTTTT
>TRBV4-2|TRBJ2-3|TRBD2|few
CASSQELAGADTQYF
TGTGCCAGCAGCCAAGAACTAGCGGGGGCGGATACGCAGTATTTT
>TRBV6-5|TRBJ2-7|-|-
CASSYRRESYEQYF
TGTGCCAGCAGTTACCGCCGGGAGTCCTACGAGCAGTACTTC
>TRBV2|TRBJ2-2|TRBD1|-
CASSEAGTENTGELFF
TGTGCCAGCAGTGAAGCAGGGACAGAGAACACCGGGGAGCTGTTTTTT
>TRBV7-8|TRBJ2-7|TRBD1|few
CASSTRQGRRSYEQYF
TGTGCCAGCAGCACACGACAGGGGCGCAGATCCTACGAGCAGTACTTC
>TRBV28|TRBJ1-2|-|-
CASSFRGGYGYTF
TGTGCCAGCAGTTTCAGGGGTGGCTATGGCTACACCTTC
>TRBV19|TRBJ1-2|TRBD1|-
CASRDREDGYTF
TGTGCCAGTAGGGACAGGGAAGATGGCTACACCTTC
>TRBV30|TRBJ1-6|TRBD1|-
CAWSWGGQGQNSPLHF
TGTGCCTGGAGTTGGGGAGGACAGGGGCAGAATTCACCCCTCCACTTT
>TRBV7-3|TRBJ2-7|TRBD2|once
CASSPRGGGYEQYF
TGTGCCAGCAGCCCACGGGGCGGGGGATACGAGCAGTACTTC
>TRBV19|TRBJ1-5|TRBD1|few
CASILQQGNSNQPQHF
TGTGCCAGTATTCTTCAACAGGGGAATAGCAATCAGCCCCAGCATTTT
>TRBV5-1|TRBJ1-4|-|-
CASSSNVQGGGEKLFF
TGCGCCAGCAGCTCCAACGTACAGGGAGGAGGAGAAAAACTGTTTTTT
>TRBV30|TRBJ2-1|TRBD1|-
CAWSAGQKVNEQFF
TGTGCCTGGAGTGCGGGACAGAAGGTGAATGAGCAGTTCTTC
>TRBV7-8|TRBJ2-1|TRBD1|-
CASSFRQGANNEQFF
TGTGCCAGCAGCTTTCGACAGGGGGCAAACAATGAGCAGTTCTTC
>TRBV7-9|TRBJ2-7|-|few
CASSLAGGTYEQYF
TGTGCCAGCAGCTTAGCGGGGGGTACCTACGAGCAGTACTTC
>TRBV5-4|TRBJ1-4|TRBD1|-
CASSPDREWEKLFF
TGTGCCAGCAGCCCTGACAGGGAGTGGGAAAAACTGTTTTTT
>TRBV2|TRBJ1-5|TRBD1|-
CASTSGGSDQPQHF
TGTGCCAGCACCTCAGGGGGATCCGATCAGCCCCAGCATTTT
>TRBV19|TRBJ1-5|-|few
CASSNFHQPQHF
TGTGCCAGTAGTAACTTCCATCAGCCCCAGCATTTT
>TRBV7-6|TRBJ2-7|TRBD2|-
CASSLATSGESYEQYF
TGTGCCAGCAGCTTAGCGACTAGCGGGGAATCCTACGAGCAGTACTTC
>TRBV11-2|TRBJ2-5|TRBD2|-
CASSTSGGFEETQYF
TGTGCCAGCAGCACTAGCGGGGGGTTCGAAGAGACCCAGTACTTC
>TRBV2|TRBJ1-4|TRBD1|-
CASSPGTGSEKLFF
TGTGCCAGCAGCCCCGGGACAGGGAGTGAAAAACTGTTTTTT
>TRBV4-1|TRBJ2-7|-|many
CASSQPTGRGEQYF
TGCGCCAGCAGCCAACCAACGGGCCGGGGCGAGCAGTACTTC
>TRBV28|TRBJ2-5|-|-
CASTVRSGGETQYF
TGTGCCAGCACCGTCCGGTCGGGTGGAGAGACCCAGTACTTC
>TRBV28|TRBJ1-4|TRBD1|once
CASRIPGTGVYEKLFF
TGTGCCAGCAGGATCCCCGGGACAGGGGTGTATGAAAAACTGTTTTTT
>TRBV7-2|TRBJ2-3|TRBD2|-
CASSPVPGGTQYF
TGTGCCAGCAGTCCCGTCCCGGGGGGGACACAGTATTTT
>TRBV28|TRBJ1-1|-|few
CASRGWGGNTEAFF
TGTGCCAGCAGAGGATGGGGGGGGAACACTGAAGCTTTCTTT
>TRBV7-2|TRBJ2-7|TRBD1|-
CASSLGGQGSYEQYF
TGTGCCAGCAGCTTGGGTGGACAGGGCTCCTACGAGCAGTACTTC
>TRBV7-9|TRBJ2-3|TRBD1|-
CASSLATGGRGTDTQYF
TGTGCCAGCAGCTTAGCTACAGGGGGTAGGGGCACAGATACGCAGTATTTT